This is a list of T cell receptor beta chains from one sample in a study of breast tumors, draining lymph nodes, adjacent tissues. Using its own MiXCR run on the multiplex PCR reads, TCRdb lists one record per CDR3 protein. In the table there are approximately 31,000 distinct CDR3 sequences, 60% to 80% of which are singletons. The sample comprised breast tumor tissue. The receptors derive from a female donor with breast cancer. Some clones in this sample may be carry-over from other donors' samples. CDR3s include the opening cysteine and the closing phenylalanine or tryptophan. Only part of the rows carry a size: once, few, many, or a class if the clone is expanded.

v_call	clone_size	j_call	cdr3_aa
TRBV7-8	NA	TRBJ1-2	CASSFETGVYGYTF
TRBV6-5	NA	TRBJ2-1	CASSYSPRVVSGVQHEQFF
TRBV2	NA	TRBJ2-7	CASTGQSEQYF
TRBV7-9	few	TRBJ2-7	CASSEGLAGVDEQYF
TRBV6-5	NA	TRBJ1-2	CASSLQAGYGYTF
TRBV7-9	NA	TRBJ2-3	CASHTGGTDTQYF
TRBV5-1	NA	TRBJ2-1	CASSTGTQTYNEQFF
TRBV29-1	medium-sized	TRBJ2-2	CSGRGTPGELFF
TRBV25-1	NA	TRBJ2-6	CASSGGQGAGANVLTF
TRBV7-2	NA	TRBJ1-4	CASSRPGPRGEKLFF
TRBV20-1	many	TRBJ2-1	CSATRYNEQFF
TRBV30	NA	TRBJ1-2	CAWSVTGDLNYGYTF
TRBV2	once	TRBJ2-7	CASKRTSGTNYEQYF
TRBV10-2	medium-sized	TRBJ1-2	CASSESGRINYGYTF
TRBV2	NA	TRBJ2-2	CASRGREGRHTGELFF
TRBV20-1	many	TRBJ2-1	CSARRGLQGNEQFF
TRBV19	NA	TRBJ2-7	CASSMRQGFFEQYF
TRBV11-2	NA	TRBJ2-3	CASSLRGMGRQAQYF
TRBV20-1	NA	TRBJ1-5	CSASGTGDQPQHF
TRBV7-2	NA	TRBJ2-7	CASSVRLAGIQSSYEQYF
TRBV7-9	once	TRBJ2-7	CASSVNLASGNYEQYF
TRBV18	NA	TRBJ1-4	CASSPLQGTNEKLFF
TRBV7-3	NA	TRBJ1-6	CASSLGGRDSPLHF
TRBV5-1	few	TRBJ1-1	CASSSWTGGTNTEAFF
TRBV19	large	TRBJ1-5	CASSMTYSNQPQHF
TRBV12-3/TRBV12-4	once	TRBJ2-7	CASSSTGRRAEQYF
TRBV9	NA	TRBJ2-2	CASTRGLAGGVSTGELFF
TRBV3-1	many	TRBJ2-7	CASSQDLYYEQYF
TRBV4-3	many	TRBJ1-5	CASSQDVLRDQPQHF
TRBV20-1	NA	TRBJ1-2	CSARLQGPYGYTF
TRBV7-9	NA	TRBJ2-7	CASSLGGARSYEQYF
TRBV6-2/TRBV6-3	once	TRBJ1-6	CASSYFQGAAGSPLHF
TRBV2	NA	TRBJ2-3	CASSARGDTQYF
TRBV20-1	NA	TRBJ1-2	CSLTGTGSRGSYGYTF
TRBV20-1	NA	TRBJ1-6	CSAREPGNSPLHF
TRBV6-1	NA	TRBJ2-7	CASSKTSGGAYEQYF
TRBV5-1	few	TRBJ2-7	CASSLGPGASSYEQYF
TRBV2	NA	TRBJ1-6	CASIPGLRNSPLHF
TRBV2	NA	TRBJ2-7	CAGPDRVRYEQYF
TRBV11-2	NA	TRBJ1-2	CASSLARNYGYTF
TRBV19	NA	TRBJ2-7	CASSIGSGTATSYEQYF
TRBV7-3	NA	TRBJ2-7	CASSSGRTYEQYF
TRBV5-8	NA	TRBJ2-2	CASSLAVRNTGELFF
TRBV6-2/TRBV6-3	many	TRBJ1-5	CASSPPTQVRQPQHF
TRBV7-2	many	TRBJ2-4	CASSKGQGIAKNIQYF
TRBV3-1	NA	TRBJ1-2	CPSSQEALQGNYGYTF
TRBV20-1	NA	TRBJ2-7	CSAISGRGRNEQYF
TRBV7-9	NA	TRBJ2-3	CASSRMESTDTQYF
TRBV29-1	NA	TRBJ2-3	CSVVLLTGPASTDTQYF
TRBV6-1	once	TRBJ1-5	CASSVEGYRPQHF
TRBV7-9	many	TRBJ1-1	CASSLEQNTEAFF
TRBV2	NA	TRBJ2-3	CATLAGLGTDTQYF
TRBV2	NA	TRBJ2-6	CASRGRVAGVLSGANVLTF
TRBV5-1	NA	TRBJ2-7	CASSPGSRYEQYF
TRBV4-2	NA	TRBJ1-6	CASSLSAGDSPLHF